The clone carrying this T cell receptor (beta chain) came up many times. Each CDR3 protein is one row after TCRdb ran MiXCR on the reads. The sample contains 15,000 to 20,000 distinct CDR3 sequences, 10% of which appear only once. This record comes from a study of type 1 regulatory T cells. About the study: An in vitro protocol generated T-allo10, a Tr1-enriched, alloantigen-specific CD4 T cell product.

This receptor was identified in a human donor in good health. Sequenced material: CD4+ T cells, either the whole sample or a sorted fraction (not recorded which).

The CDR3 is CASSYSSRGSRDEQFF. CDR3 coding DNA: TGTGCCAGCAGTTACTCCTCCCGCGGGAGCCGGGATGAGCAGTTCTTC. The chain has TRBV6-5 and TRBJ2-1; TRBD2 matches 7 bases. Germline values: CDR1 MNHEY, CDR2 SVGAGI. The trim removed 0 bases at V and 8 bases at J, leaving 10 bases unmatched. The length of the CDR3 is 16 residues.